Given below is one TCR beta chain in context. What it recognizes is unknown. At one end the junction does not follow the germline gene, possibly because of a read error. CDR3 size: 13 residues. CDR1 and CDR2 (germline): SGHAT, FQNNGV. This sample is drawn from a study of cytomegalovirus exposure and HLA in healthy donors. Study overall: It was reported in a later analysis that the approximately 120 validation repertoires used the same platform as the 500 to 700 first-cohort repertoires. Study outcomes and limitations: Within the 100 to 150 validation repertoires, first-cohort TCR clusters tended to co-occur, according to a later analysis. The study designated 150 to 200 TCR beta chains cytomegalovirus-associated.

Data came from immunoSEQ multiplex PCR; TCRdb stores just in-frame clones and leaves some out. There are 150,000 to 160,000 clones in the sample; approximately 86% occur only once, and 20% to 25% lies in the top ten. The genes are TRBV11-2 and TRBJ2-1, with D perhaps TRBD2 (5 bases). The sequenced sample consisted of PBMCs. The receptor comes from a man between 18 and 35 years old in good health and CMV-seropositive. CDR3 in amino acids: CASSLGVSGGEVF. CDR3 coding DNA: TGTGCCAGCAGCCTTGGGGTGAGCGGAGGAGAAGTCTTC.